The 28 T cell receptor beta chains presented below share a single source sample, sequenced in a study of blood T cell repertoires in COVID-19. Profiled with immunoSEQ multiplex PCR; TCRdb holds only in-frame clones, not every one. The data contain tens of thousands of clones, 65% to 80% of them singletons. The sequencing input was peripheral blood. Receptors were obtained from a man aged 25-45 years with COVID-19, enrolled during active disease.

The chain uses TRBV2 and TRBJ1-2; D unresolved. CDR1 SNHLY and CDR2 FYNNEI come from the germline V gene. Trimming stripped 7 bases from V and 3 bases from J, with 21 bases between. The CDR3 length is 16 residues. The CDR3 coding sequence is TGTGCCAGCATGGATATAGGACTCCTGACATACTATGGCTACACCTTC. As protein: CASMDIGLLTYYGYTF.

V usage is TRBV6-2 or TRBV6-3 and J usage is TRBJ1-2; D is ambiguous. Deletions cut 4 bases from V and 7 bases from J, with 16 bases between. The CDR3 covers 14 residues. Per germline, CDR1 MNHEY and CDR2 SVGEGT. Written as DNA, the CDR3 is TGTGCCAGCAGTTTTTCCGTCTTGACGGGTGGCTACACCTTC. Translation gives CASSFSVLTGGYTF.

The J gene is TRBJ2-2, the V gene TRBV27, with D tentatively TRBD1 (5 bases). Germline V lookup: CDR1 MNHEY, CDR2 SMNVEV (reference sequence). The CDR3 covers 14 residues. V lost 2 bases to trimming and J lost 1 base, with 5 bases between them. The CDR3 bases are TGTGCCAGCAGTTTAACAGGGAACACCGGGGAGCTGTTTTTT. Protein product: CASSLTGNTGELFF.

This chain connects TRBV6-5 to TRBJ2-1; unclear D gene. This CDR3 has 13 residues. The ends were cut back, 0 bases at V and 7 bases at J, with 7 bases in the middle. Looked up from germline, CDR1 is MNHEY and CDR2 is SVGAGI. The DNA for the CDR3 is TGTGCCAGCAGTTACTCCGCCGGGAATGAGCAGTTCTTC. Amino acids: CASSYSAGNEQFF.

This chain connects TRBV5-6 to TRBJ2-1; possibly TRBD2 for D (5 bases). Trimming left V 5 bases short and J 0 bases short, with 24 bases between. CDR1 is SGHDT and CDR2 is YYEEEE in the germline V gene. The CDR3 extends over 19 amino acids. Here the CDR3 DNA reads TGTGCCAGCAGTTCGGACCTGGACTCCCCGATTAGCTCCTACAATGAGCAGTTCTTC. It encodes CASSSDLDSPISSYNEQFF.

The chain has TRBV6-6 and TRBJ2-7; D not certain. CDR3 length: 13 amino acids. Germline loops: CDR1 MNHNY, CDR2 SVGAGI (reference sequence). Trimming cost V 3 bases and J 5 bases, with 11 bases left between them. For the CDR3, the DNA is TGTGCCAGCAGTTATACAATAGGAGACGAGCAGTACTTC. This translates into CASSYTIGDEQYF.

The V gene is TRBV5-1, the J gene TRBJ1-1; 7 positions match TRBD1. This CDR3 spans 14 amino acids. CDR1 and CDR2 from the germline V gene are SGHRS and YFSETQ. With 4 bases clipped from V and 0 bases from J, the junction kept 3 bases outside the gene matches. CDR3 DNA sequence: TGCGCCAGCAGCGGGGGACAGATGAACACTGAAGCTTTCTTT. Protein: CASSGGQMNTEAFF.

The CDR3 region is CASSLTGTAQETQYF. The CDR3, as DNA: TGTGCCAGCAGCCTCACCGGGACAGCACAAGAGACCCAGTACTTC. The chain joins TRBV11-1 to TRBJ2-5; the match to TRBD1 covers 7 bases. The CDR3 has 15 amino acids. Unmatched junction bases numbered 8, after V lost 5 bases and J lost 2 bases. Germline V gene lookup returns CDR1 SGHAT and CDR2 FQDESV (reference sequence).

The J gene is TRBJ1-3, the V gene TRBV5-6, with a weak D call TRBD1 (6 bases). The CDR3 extends over 14 amino acids. CDR1 SGHDT and CDR2 YYEEEE come from the germline V gene. V lost 2 bases and J 2 bases, leaving 8 bases between the germline ends. In DNA, the CDR3 is TGTGCCAGCAGCTTACAGGGCCCTGGAAACACCATATATTTT. It translates to CASSLQGPGNTIYF.

This sequence joins TRBV27 and TRBJ1-2, with a tentative D call TRBD1 (6 bases). Germline assignment: CDR1 MNHEY and CDR2 SMNVEV (reference sequence). The V gene lost 4 bases and the J gene lost 8 bases, with 17 bases spanning the gap. The CDR3 consists of 14 residues. Written as DNA, the CDR3 is TGTGCCAGCAGTTCATTCACAGGGCCGGGGGGCTACACCTTC. It translates to CASSSFTGPGGYTF.

The chain recombines TRBV27 with TRBJ2-2; D possibly corresponds to TRBD1 (5 bases). CDR3 length: 16 amino acids. Germline V gene lookup returns CDR1 MNHEY and CDR2 SMNVEV (reference sequence). V was trimmed by 1 base and J by 0 bases, leaving 9 bases between them. The CDR3 DNA is TGTGCCAGCAGTTTATGGGGCCTCGCGAACACCGGGGAGCTGTTTTTT. It specifies CASSLWGLANTGELFF.

V gene TRBV3-1 (or the pseudogene TRBV3-2) combines with J gene TRBJ1-6; 8 bases fit TRBD1. There are 15 residues in the CDR3. Unmatched junction bases numbered 7, after V lost 5 bases and J lost 7 bases. Germline loops: CDR1 LGHDT, CDR2 YNNKEL (reference sequence). This chain's CDR3 is CASSARTGSNSPLHF. Here the CDR3 DNA reads TGTGCCAGCAGCGCCCGGACAGGGAGCAATTCACCCCTCCACTTT.

This clone was found once. The genes are TRBV11-2 and TRBJ2-1; TRBD2 agrees at 9 bases. This CDR3 region has 15 residues. Germline CDR1 SGHAT, CDR2 FQNNGV. J gave up 9 bases and V 5 bases, and 11 bases lay outside the gene matches. The chain's CDR3 is CASSPSPSGIGEQFF. DNA of the CDR3: TGTGCCAGCAGCCCAAGCCCTAGCGGGATCGGTGAGCAGTTCTTC.

V gene TRBV7-7 combines with J gene TRBJ2-1; perhaps TRBD2 as D (6 bases). The CDR3 length is 13 residues. Trimming shortened V by 1 base and J by 12 bases, and 13 bases separated the two germline ends. CDR1 SSHAT and CDR2 FNYEAQ come from the germline V gene (reference sequence). CDR3: CASSLEWQGGQFF. For the CDR3, the DNA is TGTGCCAGCAGCTTAGAATGGCAGGGAGGGCAGTTCTTC.

This chain links TRBV2 with TRBJ1-1; the match to TRBD1 covers 9 bases. CDR3 size: 14 residues. Germline V gene sequence: CDR1 SNHLY, CDR2 FYNNEI. J was trimmed by 1 base and V by 10 bases; bases with no gene match: 7. As DNA, the CDR3 is TGTGCCAACGCGAAGACAGGGGGGAACACTGAAGCTTTCTTT. It yields the protein CANAKTGGNTEAFF.

The chain employs TRBV1 and TRBJ2-5; TRBD1 is the table's D call and was not checked against the DNA. TRBV1 corresponds to a pseudogene. The CDR3 has 16 residues. The CDR3: CTSSQECDRPKETQYF. For the CDR3, the DNA is TGCACCAGCAGCCAAGAATGCGACAGGCCCAAAGAGACCCAGTACTTC.

This clone is categorized as medium-sized. The chain links TRBV6-6 to TRBJ1-2; D gene unclear. Per the germline V gene, CDR1 is MNHNY and CDR2 is SVGAGI (reference sequence). V was clipped by 4 bases and J by 4 bases, with 13 bases between them. The CDR3 spans 14 residues. CDR3 loop: CASSSSPHIYGYTF. Written as DNA, the CDR3 is TGTGCCAGCAGTTCTTCCCCACACATCTATGGCTACACCTTC.

The V gene is TRBV24-1, the J gene TRBJ1-6; D uncertain. CDR1 and CDR2 (germline): KGHDR, SFDVKD. Trimming cost V 5 bases and J 7 bases, with 8 bases left between them. The CDR3 has 13 residues. The CDR3 loop is CATSAQANSPLHF. CDR3 DNA: TGTGCCACCAGTGCCCAAGCGAATTCACCCCTCCACTTT.

This clone has more than one count but fewer than ten. J is TRBJ1-3 and V is TRBV9; 7 nucleotides agree with TRBD1. J lost 4 bases, V lost 4 bases, and 11 bases had no gene match. The length of the CDR3 is 16 residues. Germline CDR1 is SGDLS and CDR2 is YYNGEE. CDR3 loop: CASSRSGQSTGNTIYF. In DNA, the CDR3 is TGTGCCAGCAGCCGCTCGGGACAGTCAACGGGAAACACCATATATTTT.

This chain uses TRBV23-1 with TRBJ2-7, with 8 bases fitting TRBD1. TRBV23-1 is noted as an ORF with a role that remains uncertain. V was clipped by 0 bases and J by 3 bases; unmatched bases: 7. This CDR3 comprises 16 residues. CDR3 loop: CASSQSDRESYYEQYF. CDR3 DNA: TGCGCCAGCAGTCAATCGGACAGGGAAAGCTACTACGAGCAGTACTTC.

This chain joins TRBV18 and TRBJ1-6; a weak D match, TRBD1 (6 bases). Germline values: CDR1 KGHSH, CDR2 LQKENI. V dropped 4 bases and J dropped 4 bases, with 14 bases sitting between them. The CDR3 is 16 amino acids. CDR3 sequence: CASSHTDRPYNSPLHF. CDR3 sequence (DNA): TGTGCCAGCTCACACACGGACAGACCTTATAATTCACCCCTCCACTTT.

This chain joins TRBV4-1 and TRBJ1-1, with a weak D call TRBD1 (6 bases). V lost 0 bases and J lost 4, with 12 bases in between. Germline CDR1 MGHRA, CDR2 YSYEKL. This CDR3 spans 15 amino acids. The CDR3 DNA reads as TGCGCCAGCAGCCAAGAGCCGGGAGGGGGCACTGAAGCTTTCTTT. Its translation is CASSQEPGGGTEAFF.

The chain employs TRBV10-2 and TRBJ2-1; 14 bases line up with TRBD2. Trimming cost V 6 bases and J 9 bases; bases outside gene matches: 7. The CDR3 is 15 residues long. Germline V gene data show CDR1 as WSHSY and CDR2 as SAAADI. CDR3 sequence reads: CASRGLAGGWTEQFF. CDR3 bases: TGCGCCAGCAGAGGACTAGCGGGAGGTTGGACTGAGCAGTTCTTC.

By proportion, this clone is large. The J gene is TRBJ1-5, the V gene TRBV7-8; 7 bases map to TRBD1. The germline V gene has CDR1 SGHVS and CDR2 FQNEAQ. V trimming: 4 bases; J trimming: 4 bases; junction bases outside the gene matches: 4. The CDR3 totals 14 residues. The CDR3 DNA sequence: TGTGCCAGCAGCTCCGGGACAGAGAATCAGCCCCAGCATTTT. This sequence encodes CASSSGTENQPQHF. Combining the CDR3 with reference TRBV7-8 and TRBJ1-5 gives the whole variable domain GAGVSQSPRYKVAKRGQDVALRCDPISGHVSLFWYQQALGQGPEFLTYFQNEAQLDKSGLPSDRFFAERPEGSVSTLKIQRTQQEDSAVYLCASSSGTENQPQHFGDGTRLSIL.

The rearrangement joins TRBV5-4 to TRBJ2-7; 11 positions agree with TRBD2. Germline V lookup: CDR1 SGHNT, CDR2 YYREEE (reference sequence). Trimming at V came to 4 bases and at J to 6 bases, leaving 9 bases not matched to a gene. The CDR3 runs 15 residues. The CDR3 DNA sequence: TGTGCCAGCAGCCTTTATAGCGGGAGGGCCCTCGAGCAGTACTTC. Protein: CASSLYSGRALEQYF. Using reference TRBV5-4 and TRBJ2-7 for the parts outside the CDR3, the full variable domain is ETGVTQSPTHLIKTRGQQVTLRCSSQSGHNTVSWYQQALGQGPQFIFQYYREEENGRGNFPPRFSGLQFPNYSSELNVNALELDDSALYLCASSLYSGRALEQYFGPGTRLTVT.

This chain joins TRBV5-1 and TRBJ1-4; possibly TRBD1 for D (6 bases). The V and J ends lost 0 bases and 7 bases respectively, with 13 bases between them. CDR3 length: 15 amino acids. Per germline, CDR1 SGHRS and CDR2 YFSETQ. The CDR3 protein is CASSLDGGAGEKLFF. CDR3 sequence (DNA): TGCGCCAGCAGCTTGGATGGGGGCGCGGGTGAAAAACTGTTTTTT.

The V gene is TRBV27, the J gene TRBJ2-7; D may be TRBD2 (5 bases). V lost 0 bases to trimming and J lost 2 bases, with 8 bases between them. Per germline, CDR1 MNHEY and CDR2 SMNVEV (reference sequence). CDR3 length equals 14 residues. The CDR3, as DNA: TGTGCCAGCAGTTTATCTGGGAGCACCTACGAGCAGTACTTC. This codes for CASSLSGSTYEQYF.

In DNA, the CDR3 is TGTGCCAGCAGCCCCTGGGACAGCCCCAATCAGCCCCAGCATTTT. Translating it yields CASSPWDSPNQPQHF. The V call is TRBV9, the J call TRBJ1-5, with 7 nucleotides matching TRBD1. Unmatched junction bases numbered 7, after V lost 4 bases and J lost 3 bases. Per germline, CDR1 SGDLS and CDR2 YYNGEE. The CDR3 sequence is 15 residues long.